The 14 T cell receptor beta chains given below trace back to one sample, sequenced in a study of shared clonotypes between healthy human individuals. This table comes from immunoSEQ multiplex PCR, and its TCRdb copy is limited to in-frame clones, with some not included. The sample contains around 2,100,000 clones, less than 95% of which appear only once. CD45RO-negative, CCR7-selected cells formed the naive CD8 fraction, which excluded terminally differentiated effector memory CD45RA+ cells. Sample: naive CD8+ T cells sorted from blood. The source is a man aged 18 to 29 in good health.

This clone has only one observation. The V call is TRBV30, the J call TRBJ2-1; 10 nucleotides match TRBD1. The trim removed 1 base at V and 10 bases at J, leaving 10 bases unmatched. Germline values: CDR1 GTSNPN, CDR2 SVGIG (reference sequence). The CDR3 consists of 15 residues. CDR3 sequence: CAWSEGTGAAGEQFF. CDR3 coding DNA: TGTGCCTGGAGTGAAGGGACAGGGGCGGCAGGGGAGCAGTTCTTC.

This clone came up once. J is TRBJ2-1 and V is TRBV7-9; perhaps TRBD2 as D (5 bases). The ends were cut back, 0 bases at V and 9 bases at J, with 12 bases in the middle. Germline assignment: CDR1 SEHNR and CDR2 FQNEAQ (reference sequence). The CDR3 loop spans 14 amino acids. The CDR3 reads CASSLAELEGEQFF. In DNA, the CDR3 is TGTGCCAGCAGCTTAGCGGAACTAGAGGGTGAGCAGTTCTTC. The variable domain in full, completed from reference TRBV7-9 and TRBJ2-1, reads DTGVSQNPRHKITKRGQNVTFRCDPISEHNRLYWYRQTLGQGPEFLTYFQNEAQLEKSRLLSDRFSAERPKGSFSTLEIQRTEQGDSAMYLCASSLAELEGEQFFGPGTRLTVL.

A single count supports this clone. Other DNA variants within this sample encode the same CDR3. The chain couples TRBV27 to TRBJ2-7; a possible D gene is TRBD2 (6 bases). Germline-derived CDR1 and CDR2 are MNHEY and SMNVEV (reference sequence). With 0 bases removed from V and 1 base from J, the gap between germline ends came to 7 bases. The CDR3 length is 14 residues. The CDR3 nucleotides read TGTGCCAGCAGTTTATCGGCGGGGTCCTACGAGCAGTACTTC. Translation gives CASSLSAGSYEQYF.

This clone has only one observation. This chain uses TRBV11-2 with TRBJ2-7; D remains unclear. The CDR3 sequence is 11 residues long. The germline V gene has CDR1 SGHAT and CDR2 FQNNGV. Trimming took off 5 bases at V and 5 bases at J, with 7 bases between the two ends. The CDR3 region is CASSHGHEQYF. CDR3 bases: TGTGCCAGCAGCCATGGCCACGAGCAGTACTTC.

Only one count was recorded for this clone. J is TRBJ1-1 and V is TRBV28; possible D gene TRBD1, 6 bases. The CDR3 loop spans 15 amino acids. V lost 6 bases and J lost 4, with 18 bases in between. Per germline, CDR1 MDHEN and CDR2 SYDVKM. Here the CDR3 DNA reads TGTGCCAGCAGGAACCAATTAGGGGGTGGCACTGAAGCTTTCTTT. Translating it yields CASRNQLGGGTEAFF. The full variable domain, with the rest looked up from reference TRBV28 and TRBJ1-1, is DVKVTQSSRYLVKRTGEKVFLECVQDMDHENMFWYRQDPGLGLRLIYFSYDVKMKEKGDIPEGYSVSREKKERFSLILESASTNQTSMYLCASRNQLGGGTEAFFGQGTRLTVV.

V gene TRBV27 combines with J gene TRBJ2-1, with D unresolved. V was pared by 2 bases and J by 6 bases, with 2 bases between. The germline CDR1 and CDR2 sequences are MNHEY and SMNVEV (reference sequence). There are 11 residues in the CDR3. This CDR3 reads CASSLANEQFF. The DNA for the CDR3 is TGTGCCAGCAGTTTAGCCAATGAGCAGTTCTTC.

The genes are TRBV4-1 and TRBJ1-6, with 8 bases matching TRBD1. Trimming cost V 0 bases and J 8 bases; bases outside gene matches: 3. There are 15 residues in the CDR3. Germline V gene data show CDR1 as MGHRA and CDR2 as YSYEKL. CDR3 coding DNA: TGCGCCAGCAGCCAAGAGCAGGGGGCTTATTCACCCCTCCACTTT. Its protein is CASSQEQGAYSPLHF.

The V gene is TRBV7-9, the J gene TRBJ1-1; no reliable D call. The CDR3 consists of 15 residues. V shed 4 bases and J shed 0 bases, with 12 bases lying between them. Germline assignment: CDR1 SEHNR and CDR2 FQNEAQ (reference sequence). Written as DNA, the CDR3 is TGTGCCAGCAGCTCCGGGATATCTATGAACACTGAAGCTTTCTTT. It yields the protein CASSSGISMNTEAFF.

The rearrangement links TRBV6-6 to TRBJ2-2; the D is unclear. The CDR3 covers 16 residues. V was trimmed by 5 bases and J by 5 bases, leaving 18 bases between them. Germline CDR1 reads MNHNY; CDR2 reads SVGAGI (reference sequence). Written as DNA, the CDR3 is TGTGCCAGCAGTCTCCTTAGCCCTTCTGGTACCGGGGAGCTGTTTTTT. It specifies CASSLLSPSGTGELFF.

The rearrangement uses TRBV5-4 and TRBJ2-7; 14 bases match TRBD2. Losses at the gene ends were 2 bases for V and 6 bases for J; bases not matched to a gene: 7. The CDR3 covers 16 residues. The germline gives CDR1 SGHNT, CDR2 YYREEE (reference sequence). CDR3 in DNA: TGTGCCAGCAGCTTCCCGGGACTAGCGGGGGTTGGCGAGCAGTACTTC. Protein sequence: CASSFPGLAGVGEQYF. Drawing the rest from reference TRBV5-4 and TRBJ2-7, the complete variable domain is ETGVTQSPTHLIKTRGQQVTLRCSSQSGHNTVSWYQQALGQGPQFIFQYYREEENGRGNFPPRFSGLQFPNYSSELNVNALELDDSALYLCASSFPGLAGVGEQYFGPGTRLTVT.

The CDR3 protein is CAIMDSGGRDEQYF. The CDR3, as DNA: TGTGCCATCATGGACTCAGGGGGCAGGGACGAGCAGTACTTC. This chain joins TRBV10-3 and TRBJ2-7, with 8 bases that match TRBD1. The CDR3 has 14 residues. Germline assignment: CDR1 ENHRY and CDR2 SYGVKD. With 7 bases clipped from V and 5 bases from J, the junction kept 10 bases outside the gene matches.

In the case of this clone: This same CDR3 is encoded by further DNA sequences in the sample. The chain carries TRBV19 and TRBJ2-7; 9 positions agree with TRBD1. Germline V lookup: CDR1 LNHDA, CDR2 SQIVND (reference sequence). The CDR3 is 13 residues long. V dropped 4 bases and J dropped 6; count of bases not matched to a gene: 4. In DNA, the CDR3 is TGTGCCAGTAGTACAGGGACAGGGAGCGAGCAGTACTTC. Residues: CASSTGTGSEQYF.

Concerning this clone: The same CDR3 also results from other DNA sequences found in this sample. The V call is TRBV7-9, the J call TRBJ1-5; 10 bases are a match to TRBD1. With V trimmed by 6 bases and J by 7 bases, 6 bases remained unmatched. In germline, CDR1 is SEHNR, CDR2 FQNEAQ (reference sequence). The CDR3 has 14 amino acids. The chain's CDR3 is CASSLGQGVQPQHF. The CDR3 coding sequence is TGTGCCAGCAGTCTAGGACAGGGGGTCCAGCCCCAGCATTTT.

The gene calls are TRBV27 and TRBJ2-7, with TRBD2 identical over 7 bases. The CDR3 is 14 residues long. The ends lost 0 bases at V and 7 bases at J; junction bases unmatched: 6. Germline-derived CDR1 and CDR2 are MNHEY and SMNVEV (reference sequence). Here the CDR3 DNA reads TGTGCCAGCAGTTTATCGACAACAGCGGGGGAGCAGTACTTC. Residues: CASSLSTTAGEQYF.